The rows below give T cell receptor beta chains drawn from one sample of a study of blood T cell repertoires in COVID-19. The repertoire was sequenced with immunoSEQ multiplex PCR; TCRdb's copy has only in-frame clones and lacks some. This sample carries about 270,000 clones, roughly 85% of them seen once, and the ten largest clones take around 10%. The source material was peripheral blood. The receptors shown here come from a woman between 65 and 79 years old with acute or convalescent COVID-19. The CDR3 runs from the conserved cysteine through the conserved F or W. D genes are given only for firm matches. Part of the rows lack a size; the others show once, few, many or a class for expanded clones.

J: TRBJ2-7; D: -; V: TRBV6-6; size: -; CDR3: CASSYSNRYEQYF; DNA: TGTGCCAGCAGTTACTCGAATCGGTACGAGCAGTACTTC
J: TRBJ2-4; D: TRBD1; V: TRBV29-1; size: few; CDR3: CSVSTGENIQYF; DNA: TGCAGCGTTTCAACAGGGGAAAACATTCAGTACTTC
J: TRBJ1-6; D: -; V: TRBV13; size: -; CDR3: CASSLLRSSPLHF; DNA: TGTGCCAGCAGCTTATTGAGGAGTTCACCCCTCCACTTT
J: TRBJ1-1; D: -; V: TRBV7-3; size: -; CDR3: CASSLRGARDTEAFF; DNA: TGTGCCAGCAGCCTCAGGGGCGCCCGAGACACTGAAGCTTTCTTT
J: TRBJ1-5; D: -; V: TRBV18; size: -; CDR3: CASSPTDQPQHF; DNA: TGTGCCAGCTCACCGACTGATCAGCCCCAGCATTTT
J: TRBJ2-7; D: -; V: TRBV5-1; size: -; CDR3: CASSLISGGYEQYF; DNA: TGCGCCAGCAGCCTCATATCCGGGGGCTACGAGCAGTACTTC
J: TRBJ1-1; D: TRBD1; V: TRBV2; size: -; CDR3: CASRDSRNTEAFF; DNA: TGTGCCAGCCGGGACAGCAGGAACACTGAAGCTTTCTTT
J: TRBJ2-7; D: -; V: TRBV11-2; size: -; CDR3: CASSIGQSTYEQYF; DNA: TGTGCCAGCAGCATTGGACAGAGTACCTACGAGCAGTACTTC
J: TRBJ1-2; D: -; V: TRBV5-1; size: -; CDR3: CASSLAPGLRGYTF; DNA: TGCGCCAGCAGCTTGGCCCCAGGGTTGAGAGGCTACACCTTC
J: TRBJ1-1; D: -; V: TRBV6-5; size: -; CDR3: CASVWGPEAFF; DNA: TGTGCCAGCGTTTGGGGGCCTGAAGCTTTCTTT
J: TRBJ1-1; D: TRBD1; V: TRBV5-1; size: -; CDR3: CASSLAGTGNTEAFF; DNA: TGCGCCAGCAGCTTGGCCGGGACAGGGAACACTGAAGCTTTCTTT
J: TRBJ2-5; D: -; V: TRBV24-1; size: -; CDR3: CATSDFGLAETQYF; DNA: TGTGCCACCAGTGACTTTGGACTGGCCGAGACCCAGTACTTC
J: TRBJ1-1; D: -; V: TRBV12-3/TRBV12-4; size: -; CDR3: CASSFSENTEAFF; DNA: TGTGCCAGCAGTTTCTCAGAAAACACTGAAGCTTTCTTT
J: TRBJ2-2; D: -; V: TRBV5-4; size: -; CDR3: CASSLAPAGPGELFF; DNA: TGTGCCAGCAGCTTGGCCCCCGCGGGGCCCGGGGAGCTGTTTTTT
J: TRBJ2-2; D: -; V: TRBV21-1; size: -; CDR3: CASSKRKSGTGINGTPTGELFF; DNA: TGTGCCAGCAGCAAAAGGAAGAGCGGGACAGGGATCAACGGAACACCAACCGGGGAGCTGTTTTTT
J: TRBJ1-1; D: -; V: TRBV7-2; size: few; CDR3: CASSVVRSTEAFF; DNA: TGTGCCAGCAGCGTGGTCAGATCCACTGAAGCTTTCTTT
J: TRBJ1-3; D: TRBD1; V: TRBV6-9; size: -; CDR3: CASSGDRNAGNTIYF; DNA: TGTGCCAGCAGTGGGGACAGGAACGCTGGAAACACCATATATTTT
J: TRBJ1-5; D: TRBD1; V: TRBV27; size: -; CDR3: CASSTSGQANQPQHF; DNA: TGTGCCAGCAGTACCTCCGGACAGGCCAATCAGCCCCAGCATTTT
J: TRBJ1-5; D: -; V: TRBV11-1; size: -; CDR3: CASIQARNQPQHF; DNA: TGTGCCAGTATCCAGGCCCGAAATCAGCCCCAGCATTTT
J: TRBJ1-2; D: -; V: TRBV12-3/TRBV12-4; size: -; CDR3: CASSRTSNYGYTF; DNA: TGTGCCAGCAGTAGGACATCTAACTATGGCTACACCTTC
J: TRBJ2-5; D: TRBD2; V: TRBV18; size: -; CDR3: CASSLLASGQETQYF; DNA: TGTGCCAGCTCACTATTAGCTAGCGGCCAAGAGACCCAGTACTTC
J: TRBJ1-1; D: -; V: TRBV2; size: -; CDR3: CASSEIGTPNTEAFF; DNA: TGTGCCAGCAGTGAAATCGGGACACCTAACACTGAAGCTTTCTTT
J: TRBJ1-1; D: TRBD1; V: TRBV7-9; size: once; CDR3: CASSPRTGRAGDTEAFF; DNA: TGTGCCAGCAGCCCTCGGACAGGGAGGGCGGGTGACACTGAAGCTTTCTTT
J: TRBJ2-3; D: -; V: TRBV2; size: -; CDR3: CASRGWGAGDTQYF; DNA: TGTGCCAGCAGGGGATGGGGAGCGGGAGATACGCAGTATTTT
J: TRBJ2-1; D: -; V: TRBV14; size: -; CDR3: CASRRRGSEGEQFF; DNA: TGTGCCAGCAGACGCCGGGGCTCGGAGGGTGAGCAGTTCTTC
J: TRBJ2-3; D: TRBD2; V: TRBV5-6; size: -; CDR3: CASSPVGGTITDTQYF; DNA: TGTGCCAGCAGCCCGGTGGGGGGGACCATCACAGATACGCAGTATTTT
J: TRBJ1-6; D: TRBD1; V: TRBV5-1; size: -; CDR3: CASSFRDRNSPLHF; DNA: TGCGCCAGCAGCTTCCGGGACAGAAATTCACCCCTCCACTTT
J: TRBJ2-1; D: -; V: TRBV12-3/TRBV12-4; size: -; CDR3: CASSFGEHNEQFF; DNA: TGTGCCAGCAGTTTCGGGGAACACAATGAGCAGTTCTTC
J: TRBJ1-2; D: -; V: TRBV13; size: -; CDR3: CASSSGTGGYGYTF; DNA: TGTGCCAGCAGCTCCGGGACGGGGGGTTATGGCTACACCTTC
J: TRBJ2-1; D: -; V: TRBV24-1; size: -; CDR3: CATSDPRTADNEQFF; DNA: TGTGCCACCAGTGACCCAAGGACAGCAGACAATGAGCAGTTCTTC
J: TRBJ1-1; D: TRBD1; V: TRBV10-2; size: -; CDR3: CASRTTGEVEAFF; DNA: TGCGCCAGCAGGACTACAGGGGAGGTTGAAGCTTTCTTT
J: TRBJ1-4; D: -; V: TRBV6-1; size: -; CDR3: CASSGQRTTNEKLFF; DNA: TGTGCCAGCAGTGGCCAGCGTACAACTAATGAAAAACTGTTTTTT
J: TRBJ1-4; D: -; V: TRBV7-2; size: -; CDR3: CASSFNRATNEKLFF; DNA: TGTGCCAGCAGCTTTAACAGGGCAACTAATGAAAAACTGTTTTTT
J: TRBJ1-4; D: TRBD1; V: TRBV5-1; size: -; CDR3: CASSLAGTALATNEKLFF; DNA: TGCGCCAGCAGCTTGGCGGGGACAGCGCTCGCAACTAATGAAAAACTGTTTTTT
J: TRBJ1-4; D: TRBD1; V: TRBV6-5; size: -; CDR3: CASTKTGANEKLFF; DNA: TGTGCCAGCACCAAGACAGGGGCTAATGAAAAACTGTTTTTT
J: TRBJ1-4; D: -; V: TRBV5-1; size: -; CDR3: CASSLGQRAEKLFF; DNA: TGCGCCAGCAGCTTGGGACAGCGAGCTGAAAAACTGTTTTTT
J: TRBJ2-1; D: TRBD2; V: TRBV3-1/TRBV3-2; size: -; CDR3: CASSQALGLAGLLF; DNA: TGTGCCAGCAGCCAGGCCTTGGGCCTAGCGGGGCTACTCTTC
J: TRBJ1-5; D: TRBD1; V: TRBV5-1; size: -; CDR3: CASARTGDSNQPQHF; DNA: TGCGCCAGCGCGAGGACAGGCGATAGCAATCAGCCCCAGCATTTT
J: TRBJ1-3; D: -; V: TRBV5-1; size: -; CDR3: CASSQDRQGRFGNTIYF; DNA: TGCGCCAGCAGCCAGGACCGGCAGGGCCGGTTCGGAAACACCATATATTTT
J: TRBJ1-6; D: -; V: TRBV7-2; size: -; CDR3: CASSPRHGQSSPLHF; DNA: TGTGCCAGCAGCCCGCGGCACGGCCAGAGCTCACCCCTCCACTTT
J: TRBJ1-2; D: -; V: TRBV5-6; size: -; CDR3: CASSLTGYGYTF; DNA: TGTGCCAGCAGCCTTACAGGGTATGGCTACACCTTC
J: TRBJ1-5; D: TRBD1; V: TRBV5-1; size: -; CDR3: CASSWGTGSQPQHF; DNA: TGCGCCAGCAGCTGGGGGACAGGTAGTCAGCCCCAGCATTTT
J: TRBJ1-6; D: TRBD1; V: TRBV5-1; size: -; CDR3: CASSLTGDNSPLHF; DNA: TGCGCCAGCAGTTTAACAGGGGATAATTCACCCCTCCACTTT
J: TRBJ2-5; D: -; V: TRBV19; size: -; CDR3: CASRGPYTGQETQYF; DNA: TGTGCCAGTAGAGGCCCCTACACGGGCCAAGAGACCCAGTACTTC
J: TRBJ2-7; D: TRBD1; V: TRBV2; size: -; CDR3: CAGKRQGATYEQYF; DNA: TGTGCCGGCAAAAGACAGGGGGCGACCTACGAGCAGTACTTC
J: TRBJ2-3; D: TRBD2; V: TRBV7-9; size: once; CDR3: CASSFPTSAGKDADTQYF; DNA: TGTGCCAGCAGCTTCCCCACCTCAGCGGGAAAGGACGCAGATACGCAGTATTTT
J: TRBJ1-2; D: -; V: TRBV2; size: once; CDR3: CATLRDGTTYGYTF; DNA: TGTGCCACCCTTAGAGACGGGACAACCTATGGCTACACCTTC
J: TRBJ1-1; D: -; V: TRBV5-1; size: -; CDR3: CASSTAGTLSRTEAFF; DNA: TGCGCCAGCAGCACAGCCGGGACACTCAGCAGGACTGAAGCTTTCTTT